The clone carrying this T cell receptor beta chain was seen once. In the authors' methods: For nucleated cells, counts were estimated from reference gene primer amplification. Data came from immunoSEQ multiplex PCR; TCRdb stores just in-frame clones and leaves some out. V and J calls and clone size are those listed in that table; D and trimming were worked out from the DNA. The profile covers approximately 220,000 clones, with about 79% appearing a single time and approximately 1.2% taken by the ten largest. Trimming pared 5 bases from V and 3 bases from J, leaving 23 bases between. The germline V gene has CDR1 SEHNR and CDR2 FQNEAQ (reference sequence). The CDR3 totals 18 residues. This record belongs to a study of blood T cell repertoires in COVID-19. At the level of the study: COVID-19 samples collected from the United States, Italy and Spain covered acute and convalescent phases.

The chain uses TRBV7-9 and TRBJ1-3; maybe TRBD1 (6 bases). This receptor was taken from a woman between 40 and 55 years old with acute COVID-19. Specimen: PBMCs or T cells enriched from blood (not recorded which). Written as DNA, the CDR3 is TGTGCCAGCAGCCACACCCTAACAGGGCCGGACCATGGAAACACCATATATTTT. This codes for CASSHTLTGPDHGNTIYF.